This record covers a single TCR beta chain. Its target is unknown. This record belongs to a study of cytomegalovirus exposure and HLA in healthy donors. Germline values: CDR1 MNHEY, CDR2 SVGAGI. After removal of 6 bases from V and 8 bases from J, the junction contained 11 bases not matched to a gene. This CDR3 is 15 amino acids long. 60 Vbeta and 13 Jbeta primers were used in PCR. Sequencing used immunoSEQ multiplex PCR; TCRdb keeps in-frame clones, though not all of them. The sample lists about 160,000 clones, 75% to 90% occurring once. Study-level points and caveats: Certain sequence variants were highly shared and formed a cluster, and this cluster was likely a sequencing artifact. CMV serostatus was the only immune exposure information that was available. As a later analysis showed, a missense DCLRE1C variant was linked to trimming of TCR beta V- and J-genes. TCR association rates varied by HLA locus in a later analysis, with DRB1 highest and HLA-C lowest.

The receptor was derived from a woman aged 18-29 years in good health and CMV-seronegative. The chain recombines TRBV6-5 with TRBJ2-1; TRBD2 matches 9 bases. Sequenced input: PBMCs. CDR3 sequence (DNA): TGTGCCAGCAGCAAGCGGGAGGCTGGTTCACATGAGCAGTTCTTC. It is translated as CASSKREAGSHEQFF.